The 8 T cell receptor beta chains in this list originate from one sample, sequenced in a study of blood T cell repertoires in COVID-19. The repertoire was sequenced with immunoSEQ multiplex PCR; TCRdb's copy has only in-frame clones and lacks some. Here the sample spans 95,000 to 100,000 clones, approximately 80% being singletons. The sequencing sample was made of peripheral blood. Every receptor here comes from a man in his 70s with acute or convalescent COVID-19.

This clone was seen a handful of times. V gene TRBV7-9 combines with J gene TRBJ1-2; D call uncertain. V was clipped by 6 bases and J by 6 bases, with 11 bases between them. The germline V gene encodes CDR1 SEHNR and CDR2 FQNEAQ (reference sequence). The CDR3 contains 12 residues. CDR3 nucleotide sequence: TGTGCCAGCAGAGCGGGCAGAGATGGCTACACCTTC. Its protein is CASRAGRDGYTF. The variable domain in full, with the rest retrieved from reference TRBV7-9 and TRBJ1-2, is DTGVSQNPRHKITKRGQNVTFRCDPISEHNRLYWYRQTLGQGPEFLTYFQNEAQLEKSRLLSDRFSAERPKGSFSTLEIQRTEQGDSAMYLCASRAGRDGYTFGSGTRLTVV.

The CDR3 bases are TGTGCCACCAGTGAGCCCGGACAGGGTTACAATGAGCAGTTCTTC. Translating it yields CATSEPGQGYNEQFF. V and J are TRBV24-1 and TRBJ2-1; TRBD1 agrees at 8 bases. CDR1 and CDR2 (germline): KGHDR, SFDVKD. The CDR3 length is 15 residues. The J segment lost 4 bases and the V segment lost 4 bases, leaving 5 bases of the junction unmatched.

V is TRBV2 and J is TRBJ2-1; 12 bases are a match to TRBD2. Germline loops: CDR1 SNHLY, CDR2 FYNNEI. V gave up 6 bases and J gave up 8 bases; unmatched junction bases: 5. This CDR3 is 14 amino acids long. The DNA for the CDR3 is TGTGCCAGCAGAAAGACTAGCGGGAGCGATGAGCAGTTCTTC. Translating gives CASRKTSGSDEQFF.

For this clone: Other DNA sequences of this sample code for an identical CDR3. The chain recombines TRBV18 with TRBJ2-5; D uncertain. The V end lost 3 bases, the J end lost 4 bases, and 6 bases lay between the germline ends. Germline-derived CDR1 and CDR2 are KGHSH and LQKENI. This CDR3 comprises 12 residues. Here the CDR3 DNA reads TGTGCCAGCTCACCGGCTCGAGAGACCCAGTACTTC. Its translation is CASSPARETQYF.

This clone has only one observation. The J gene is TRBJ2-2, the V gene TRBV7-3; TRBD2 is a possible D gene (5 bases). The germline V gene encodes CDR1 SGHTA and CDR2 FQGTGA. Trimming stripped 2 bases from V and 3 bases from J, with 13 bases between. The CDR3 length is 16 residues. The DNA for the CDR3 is TGTGCCAGCAGCTTAGACGGTGGGAGCGACACCGGGGAGCTGTTTTTT. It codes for CASSLDGGSDTGELFF.

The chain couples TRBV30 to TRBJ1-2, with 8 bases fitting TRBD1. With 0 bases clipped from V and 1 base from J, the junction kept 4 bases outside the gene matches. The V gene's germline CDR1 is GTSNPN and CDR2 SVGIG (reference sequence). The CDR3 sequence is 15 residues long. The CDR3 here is CAWSVGTGVNYGYTF. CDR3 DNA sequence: TGTGCCTGGAGTGTCGGGACAGGAGTTAACTATGGCTACACCTTC.

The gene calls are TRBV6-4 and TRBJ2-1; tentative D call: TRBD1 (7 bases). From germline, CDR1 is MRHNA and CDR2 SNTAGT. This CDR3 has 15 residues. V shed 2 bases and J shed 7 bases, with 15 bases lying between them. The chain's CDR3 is CASSDKEGARNEQFF. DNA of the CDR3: TGTGCCAGCAGTGACAAGGAGGGGGCTCGGAATGAGCAGTTCTTC.

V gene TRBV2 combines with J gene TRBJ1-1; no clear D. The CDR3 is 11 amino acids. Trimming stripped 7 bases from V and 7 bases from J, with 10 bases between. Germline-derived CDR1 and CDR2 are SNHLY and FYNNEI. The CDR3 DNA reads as TGTGCCAGCAATCCCAGGCTTGAAGCTTTCTTT. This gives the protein CASNPRLEAFF.